This is a list of T cell receptor beta chains from one sample in a study of T cell repertoires in cytomegalovirus infection. One entry per CDR3 protein results from TCRdb running MiXCR on the reads. This sample has hundreds of thousands of distinct CDR3 sequences, with approximately 25% found just once. Input material: CD8+ T cells from PBMCs. Receptor source: a human donor in good health (CMV status not recorded). Some clones in this sample may be carry-over from other donors' samples. CDR3s include the opening cysteine and the closing phenylalanine or tryptophan. D genes are given only for firm matches. Size is omitted from some rows. Given values are once, few, many or a class for expanded clones.

NA TRBJ2-2 TRBV28 NA CASSPIPTDIYANTGELFF TGTGCCAGCAGTCCGATCCCAACCGACATATACGCGAACACCGGGGAGCTGTTTTTT
many TRBJ2-6 TRBV7-8 NA CASSVSGSGANVLTF TGTGCCAGCAGCGTCTCAGGGTCTGGGGCCAACGTCCTGACTTTC
few TRBJ2-1 TRBV12-5 NA CASGSERNEQFF TGTGCTAGTGGTTCTGAACGGAATGAGCAGTTCTTC
NA TRBJ1-2 TRBV7-9 TRBD1 CASSLGRTGGNYDYTF TGTGCCAGCAGCCTAGGACGGACAGGGGGTAACTATGACTACACCTTC
few TRBJ1-5 TRBV28 NA CASSLSGGRQPQHF TGTGCCAGCAGTTTATCGGGGGGCAGACAGCCCCAGCATTTT
few TRBJ2-2 TRBV29-1 NA CSVAGGDTGELFF TGCAGCGTTGCAGGGGGGGACACCGGGGAGCTGTTTTTT
NA TRBJ2-6 TRBV5-6 NA CASSFPGDPSPGANVLTF TGTGCCAGCAGCTTTCCCGGGGATCCCTCGCCTGGGGCCAACGTCCTGACTTTC
NA TRBJ1-1 TRBV29-1 NA CSVDGGGGTEAFF TGCAGCGTTGATGGGGGGGGAGGCACTGAAGCTTTCTTT
NA TRBJ1-1 TRBV7-4 NA CASSPSTGRNTEAFF TGTGCCAGCAGCCCCTCGACGGGGAGGAACACTGAAGCTTTCTTT
many TRBJ2-2 TRBV28 NA CASSVVGATGELFF TGTGCCAGCAGCGTGGTAGGGGCCACCGGGGAGCTGTTTTTT
few TRBJ2-3 TRBV7-9 TRBD1 CTSHRGRGDTQYF TGTACCTCTCACAGGGGGCGTGGAGATACGCAGTATTTT
few TRBJ1-2 TRBV29-1 TRBD1 CSGLTGGGYGYTF TGCAGCGGCCTTACAGGGGGCGGCTATGGCTACACCTTC
NA TRBJ2-1 TRBV29-1 NA CSVETGSYNEQFF TGCAGCGTTGAAACCGGATCCTACAATGAGCAGTTCTTC
many TRBJ1-6 TRBV7-2 TRBD1 CASSFGQGNSPLHF TGTGCCAGCAGCTTTGGACAGGGTAATTCACCCCTCCACTTT
many TRBJ1-1 TRBV28 TRBD1 CASSLTWDRGLKNTEAFF TGTGCCAGCAGTTTAACGTGGGACAGGGGGCTAAAAAACACTGAAGCTTTCTTT
NA TRBJ1-4 TRBV7-9 TRBD1 CASWDRGSATNEKLFF TGTGCCAGCTGGGACAGGGGATCCGCAACTAATGAAAAACTGTTTTTT
NA TRBJ2-5 TRBV14 TRBD1 CASSQEWDSPWTQYF TGTGCCAGCAGCCAAGAGTGGGACAGCCCATGGACCCAGTACTTC
NA TRBJ1-4 TRBV11-2 TRBD1 CASSPTTGDDEKLFF TGTGCCAGCAGCCCTACGACAGGGGATGATGAAAAACTGTTTTTT
few TRBJ2-1 TRBV5-4 NA CASSSRDGSAKQFF TGTGCCAGCAGCTCCCGGGACGGCTCAGCTAAGCAGTTCTTC
NA TRBJ2-1 TRBV10-3 TRBD1 CAITEDRGEFNEQFF TGTGCCATCACCGAGGACAGGGGCGAATTCAATGAGCAGTTCTTC
few TRBJ2-3 TRBV11-2 TRBD2 CASSSLTSGYTDTQYF TGTGCCAGCAGCTCGTTGACTAGCGGTTACACAGATACGCAGTATTTT
many TRBJ2-6 TRBV7-8 NA CASSLGLTGFSGANVLTF TGTGCCAGCAGCTTAGGATTAACAGGTTTCTCTGGGGCCAACGTCCTGACTTTC
NA TRBJ1-2 TRBV28 NA CASAETANYGYTF TGTGCCAGCGCTGAGACAGCTAACTATGGCTACACCTTC
NA TRBJ2-7 TRBV10-3 NA CAISDPAGLVREQYF TGTGCCATCAGTGACCCCGCGGGGCTCGTCCGGGAGCAGTACTTC
few TRBJ2-4 TRBV4-1 NA CASSQETGTKNIQYF TGCGCCAGCAGCCAAGAGACGGGGACCAAAAACATTCAGTACTTC
few TRBJ1-2 TRBV10-3 NA CAISGTAGGDYGYTF TGTGCCATCAGTGGTACCGCCGGGGGGGACTATGGCTACACCTTC
NA TRBJ1-6 TRBV30 NA CAWELTVRESSYNSPLHF TGTGCCTGGGAATTAACTGTCCGGGAGAGCTCCTATAATTCACCCCTCCACTTT
NA TRBJ1-6 TRBV20-1 NA CSATLAKAEGRRSPLHF TGCAGTGCCACGTTGGCCAAGGCAGAGGGGCGTCGTTCACCCCTCCACTTT
many TRBJ1-1 TRBV7-6 NA CASSLARGQLDTEAFF TGTGCCAGCAGCTTAGCGCGGGGGCAATTGGACACTGAAGCTTTCTTT
many TRBJ1-1 TRBV6-6 NA CASSYIIGNTEAFF TGTGCCAGCAGTTACATTATAGGAAACACTGAAGCTTTCTTT
NA TRBJ1-1 TRBV19 NA CASSIPIPIGSPTDTEAFF TGTGCCAGTAGTATCCCGATCCCCATTGGATCCCCCACAGACACTGAAGCTTTCTTT
many TRBJ2-7 TRBV6-5 NA CASTDLDGAGKAYEQYF TGTGCCAGCACCGACTTGGACGGTGCTGGGAAAGCCTACGAGCAGTACTTC
few TRBJ2-2 TRBV29-1 NA CSSRTPNTGELFF TGCAGCTCTAGGACACCGAACACCGGGGAGCTGTTTTTT
many TRBJ2-1 TRBV7-2 TRBD2 CASSPWTSGGTNEQFF TGTGCCAGCAGTCCCTGGACTAGCGGGGGGACCAATGAGCAGTTCTTC
few TRBJ2-1 TRBV24-1 TRBD2 CATSQKRGGIGEQFF TGTGCCACCAGTCAGAAGCGGGGGGGCATAGGTGAGCAGTTCTTC
few TRBJ2-1 TRBV28 TRBD1 CASSPRTGRYNEQFF TGTGCCAGCAGTCCGAGGACAGGGAGATACAATGAGCAGTTCTTC
few TRBJ2-3 TRBV29-1 NA CSVEDRLTDTQYF TGCAGCGTTGAAGACAGACTCACAGATACGCAGTATTTT